This passage covers 5 T cell receptor beta chains from one sample sequenced in a study of CD8+CD57+ T cells in acquired aplastic anemia. An expansion of CD8+CD57+ cells by flow cytometry had been shown in patients chosen for sequencing. Profiling of TCR beta VDJ combinations and CDR3 sequences used genomic DNA as template. TCRdb re-called the reads with MiXCR, one entry per CDR3 protein. The data contain some 150,000 distinct CDR3 sequences, around half of them seen just once; the ten biggest clones take up approximately 1%. Sequenced: sorted CD4+, CD8+, or CD8+CD57+ T cells (not recorded which) from PBMCs. These receptors all come from a human donor with aplastic anemia.

Only a few counts were recorded for this clonotype. This chain uses TRBV6-2 or TRBV6-3 with TRBJ2-2; TRBD1 is a possible D gene (5 bases). V was trimmed by 7 bases and J by 3 bases, leaving 15 bases between them. This CDR3 contains 15 residues. CDR1 and CDR2 from the germline V gene are MNHEY and SVGEGT. CDR3 nucleotides: TGTGCCAGCACCTACGCCAGGGTGGACACCGGGGAGCTGTTTTTT. Protein: CASTYARVDTGELFF.

As concerns this clonotype: The CDR3 ends on some other residue instead of the conserved phenylalanine or tryptophan, so this is likely a read error. No DNA is shown, since the ends of the CDR3 on it are uncertain; the CDR3 is the one TCRdb lists. This chain's CDR3 is CASRERFTGELSL. V gene TRBV2 combines with J gene TRBJ2-2. The germline gives CDR1 SNHLY, CDR2 FYNNEI. From its first to its last residue, the CDR3 has 13 amino acids.

This clonotype has a handful of counts. The chain employs TRBV2 and TRBJ1-1; D is uncertain. Trimming removed 6 bases from V and 1 base from J, with 12 bases in between. This CDR3 spans 14 amino acids. Germline CDR1 is SNHLY and CDR2 is FYNNEI. CDR3 sequence (DNA): TGTGCCAGCAGGATGACGTCGGGGAACACTGAAGCTTTCTTT. Its translation: CASRMTSGNTEAFF.

The sample holds many counts of this clonotype. The CDR3, as DNA: TGTGCCAGCAGTTACATGGGGGGCACTGGAAACACCATATATTTT. Translated, it gives CASSYMGGTGNTIYF. J is TRBJ1-3 and V is TRBV6-5; TRBD1 is a possible D gene (6 bases). Germline-derived CDR1 and CDR2 are MNHEY and SVGAGI. V was clipped by 2 bases and J by 2 bases, with 10 bases between them. CDR3 size: 15 residues.

The chain joins TRBV10-3 to TRBJ1-1, with 10 positions matching TRBD1. CDR3 length: 14 amino acids. Germline V CDR1 and CDR2: ENHRY, SYGVKD. The V and J ends lost 6 bases and 5 bases, in that order; junction bases with no gene match: 6. DNA of the CDR3: TGTGCCATCAGCGGGACAGGGGATATGACTGAAGCTTTCTTT. This translates into CAISGTGDMTEAFF.